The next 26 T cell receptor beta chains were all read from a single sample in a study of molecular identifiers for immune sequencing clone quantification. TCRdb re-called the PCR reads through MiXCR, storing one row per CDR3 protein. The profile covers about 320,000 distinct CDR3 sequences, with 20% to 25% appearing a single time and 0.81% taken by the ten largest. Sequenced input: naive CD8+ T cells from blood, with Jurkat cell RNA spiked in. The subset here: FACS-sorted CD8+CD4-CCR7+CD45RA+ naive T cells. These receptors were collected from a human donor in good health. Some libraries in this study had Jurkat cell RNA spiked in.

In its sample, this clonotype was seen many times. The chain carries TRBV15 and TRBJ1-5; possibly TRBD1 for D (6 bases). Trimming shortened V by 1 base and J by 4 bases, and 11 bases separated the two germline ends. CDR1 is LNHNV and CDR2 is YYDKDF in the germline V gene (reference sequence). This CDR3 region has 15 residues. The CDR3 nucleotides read TGTGCCACCAGCAGAGCGGGACAAACAAATCAGCCCCAGCATTTT. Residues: CATSRAGQTNQPQHF.

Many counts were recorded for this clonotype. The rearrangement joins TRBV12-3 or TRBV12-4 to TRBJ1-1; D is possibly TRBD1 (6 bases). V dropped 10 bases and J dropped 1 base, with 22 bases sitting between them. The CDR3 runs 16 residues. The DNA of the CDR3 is TGTGCCACGGCCGGACGGGCAGGGGAGACGAACACTGAAGCTTTCTTT. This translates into CATAGRAGETNTEAFF.

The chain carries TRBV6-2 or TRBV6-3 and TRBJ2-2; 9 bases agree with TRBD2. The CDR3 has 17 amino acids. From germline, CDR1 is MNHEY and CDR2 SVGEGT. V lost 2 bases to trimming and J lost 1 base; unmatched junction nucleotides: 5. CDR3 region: CASSYMGLAENTGELFF. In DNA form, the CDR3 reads TGTGCCAGCAGTTACATGGGACTAGCCGAGAACACCGGGGAGCTGTTTTTT.

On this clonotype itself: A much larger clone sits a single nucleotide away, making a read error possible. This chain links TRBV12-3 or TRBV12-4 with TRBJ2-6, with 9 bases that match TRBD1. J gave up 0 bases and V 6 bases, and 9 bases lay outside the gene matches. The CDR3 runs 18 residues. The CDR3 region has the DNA TGTGCCAGCAGAGGGACAGGGCCAAAGAGCTCTGGGGCCAACGTCCTGACTTTC. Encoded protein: CASRGTGPKSSGANVLTF.

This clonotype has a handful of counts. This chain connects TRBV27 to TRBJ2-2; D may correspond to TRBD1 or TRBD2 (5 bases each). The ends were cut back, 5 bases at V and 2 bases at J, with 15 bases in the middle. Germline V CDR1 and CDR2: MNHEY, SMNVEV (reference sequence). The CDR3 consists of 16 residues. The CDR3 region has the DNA TGTGCCAGCAGTAGCCGGGACGGTACCAACACCGGGGAGCTGTTTTTT. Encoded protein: CASSSRDGTNTGELFF.

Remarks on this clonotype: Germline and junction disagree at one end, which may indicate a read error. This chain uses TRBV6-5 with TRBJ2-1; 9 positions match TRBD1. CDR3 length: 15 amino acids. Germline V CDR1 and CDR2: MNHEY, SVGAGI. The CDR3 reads CASSYGTGPYNGQFF. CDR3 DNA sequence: TGTGCCAGCAGTTACGGGACAGGGCCTTACAATGGGCAGTTCTTC.

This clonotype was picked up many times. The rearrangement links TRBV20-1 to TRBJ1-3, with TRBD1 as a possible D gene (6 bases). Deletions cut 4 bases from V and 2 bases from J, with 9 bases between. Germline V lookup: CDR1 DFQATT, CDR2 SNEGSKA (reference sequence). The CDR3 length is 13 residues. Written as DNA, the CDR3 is TGCAGTGCTACACAGGGACCTGGAAACACCATATATTTT. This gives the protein CSATQGPGNTIYF.

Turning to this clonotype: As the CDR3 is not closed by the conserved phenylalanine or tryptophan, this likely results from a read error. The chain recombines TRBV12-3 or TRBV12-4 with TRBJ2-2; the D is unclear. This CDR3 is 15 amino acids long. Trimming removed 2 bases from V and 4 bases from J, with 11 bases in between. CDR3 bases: TGTGCCAGCAGTTTATACAGTCGGAGCACCGGGGAGCTGTTTTCT. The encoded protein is CASSLYSRSTGELFS.

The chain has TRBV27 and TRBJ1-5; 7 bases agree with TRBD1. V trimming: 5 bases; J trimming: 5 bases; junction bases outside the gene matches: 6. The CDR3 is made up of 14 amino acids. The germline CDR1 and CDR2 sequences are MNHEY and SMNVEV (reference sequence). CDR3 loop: CASSGQGGYQPQHF. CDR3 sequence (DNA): TGTGCCAGCAGTGGGCAGGGGGGTTATCAGCCCCAGCATTTT.

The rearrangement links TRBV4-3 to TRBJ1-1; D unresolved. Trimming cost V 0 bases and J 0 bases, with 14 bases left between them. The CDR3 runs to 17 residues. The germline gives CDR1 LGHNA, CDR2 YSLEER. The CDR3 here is CASSQDPGGSMNTEAFF. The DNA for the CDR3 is TGCGCCAGCAGCCAAGATCCAGGAGGGTCCATGAACACTGAAGCTTTCTTT.

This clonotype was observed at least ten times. The CDR3 is CATSGQGGPEAFF. The DNA for the CDR3 is TGTGCCACCTCCGGACAGGGAGGACCTGAAGCTTTCTTT. This chain uses TRBV10-3 with TRBJ1-1; TRBD1 agrees at 8 bases. The germline V gene encodes CDR1 ENHRY and CDR2 SYGVKD. The CDR3 covers 13 residues. Trimming at V came to 10 bases and at J to 6 bases, leaving 10 bases not matched to a gene.

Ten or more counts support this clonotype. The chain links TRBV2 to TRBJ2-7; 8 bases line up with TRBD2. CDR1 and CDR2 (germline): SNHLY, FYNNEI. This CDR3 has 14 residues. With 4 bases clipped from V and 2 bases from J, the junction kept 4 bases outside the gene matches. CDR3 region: CASSAGTSPYEQYF. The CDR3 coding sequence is TGTGCCAGCAGTGCCGGGACTAGTCCCTACGAGCAGTACTTC.

CDR3 nucleotides: TGTGCCAGCAGCTCGACGAACGAAGGGGATACGCAGTATTTT. Translation: CASSSTNEGDTQYF. V gene TRBV13 combines with J gene TRBJ2-3, with no clear D. The V end was cut by 4 bases, the J end by 6 bases, with 14 bases between. CDR3 length equals 14 residues. Looked up from germline, CDR1 is PRHDT and CDR2 is FYEKMQ (reference sequence).

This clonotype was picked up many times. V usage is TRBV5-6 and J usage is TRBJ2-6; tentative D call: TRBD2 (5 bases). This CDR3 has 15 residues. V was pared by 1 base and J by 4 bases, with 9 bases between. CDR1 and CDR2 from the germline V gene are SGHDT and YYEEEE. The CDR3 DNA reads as TGTGCCAGCAGCTTGTGGGGAGCAGGGGCCAACGTCCTGACTTTC. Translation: CASSLWGAGANVLTF.

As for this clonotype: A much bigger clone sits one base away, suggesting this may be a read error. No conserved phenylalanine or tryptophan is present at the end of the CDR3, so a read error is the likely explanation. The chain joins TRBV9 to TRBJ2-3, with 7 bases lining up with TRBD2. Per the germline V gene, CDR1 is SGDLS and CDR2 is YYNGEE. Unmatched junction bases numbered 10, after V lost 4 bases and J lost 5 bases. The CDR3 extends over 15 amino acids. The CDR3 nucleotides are TGTGCCAGCAGCACCCTCGAAGCGGGGATAGATACGCAGTATCTT. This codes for CASSTLEAGIDTQYL.

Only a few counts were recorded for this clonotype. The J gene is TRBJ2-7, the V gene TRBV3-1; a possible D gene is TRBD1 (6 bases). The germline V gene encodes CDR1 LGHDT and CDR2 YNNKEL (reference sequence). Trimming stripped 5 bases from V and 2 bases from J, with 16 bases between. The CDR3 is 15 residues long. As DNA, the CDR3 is TGTGCCAGCAGCTCGTCTACAGGGCCGGCCTACGAGCAGTACTTC. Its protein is CASSSSTGPAYEQYF.

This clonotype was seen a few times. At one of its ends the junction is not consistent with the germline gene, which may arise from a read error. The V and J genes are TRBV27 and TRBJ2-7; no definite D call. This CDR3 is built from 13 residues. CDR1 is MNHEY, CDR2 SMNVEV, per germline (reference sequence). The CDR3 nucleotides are TGTGCCAGCGGTTTGTCACCTACCTACGAGCAGTACTTC. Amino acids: CASGLSPTYEQYF.

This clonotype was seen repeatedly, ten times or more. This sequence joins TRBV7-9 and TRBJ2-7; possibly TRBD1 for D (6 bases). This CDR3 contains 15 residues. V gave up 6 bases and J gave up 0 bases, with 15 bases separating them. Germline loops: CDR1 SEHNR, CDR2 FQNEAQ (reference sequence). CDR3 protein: CASSPWDTLSYEQYF. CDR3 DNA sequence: TGTGCCAGCAGTCCCTGGGACACCCTCTCCTACGAGCAGTACTTC.

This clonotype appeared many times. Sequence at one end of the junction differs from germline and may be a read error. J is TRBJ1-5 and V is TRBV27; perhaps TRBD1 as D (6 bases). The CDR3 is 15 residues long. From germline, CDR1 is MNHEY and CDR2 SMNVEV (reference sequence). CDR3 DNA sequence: TGCGCCAGCAGCCCAGGGACAACTAGCAATCAGCCCCAGCATTTT. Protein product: CASSPGTTSNQPQHF.

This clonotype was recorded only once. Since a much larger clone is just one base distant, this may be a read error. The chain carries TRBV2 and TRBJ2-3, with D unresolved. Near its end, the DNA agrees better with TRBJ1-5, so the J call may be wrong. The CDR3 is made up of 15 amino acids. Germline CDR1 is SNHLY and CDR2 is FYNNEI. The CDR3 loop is CASSEVRTQADTQHF. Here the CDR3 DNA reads TGTGCCAGCAGTGAAGTTCGGACCCAGGCAGATACGCAGCATTTT.

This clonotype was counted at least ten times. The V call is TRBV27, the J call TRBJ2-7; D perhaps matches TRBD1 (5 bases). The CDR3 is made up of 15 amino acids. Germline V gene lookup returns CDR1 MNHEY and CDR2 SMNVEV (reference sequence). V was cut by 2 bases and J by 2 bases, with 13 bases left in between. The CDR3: CASSLSSAGPYEQYF. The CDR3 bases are TGTGCCAGCAGTTTAAGTTCGGCAGGGCCCTACGAGCAGTACTTC.

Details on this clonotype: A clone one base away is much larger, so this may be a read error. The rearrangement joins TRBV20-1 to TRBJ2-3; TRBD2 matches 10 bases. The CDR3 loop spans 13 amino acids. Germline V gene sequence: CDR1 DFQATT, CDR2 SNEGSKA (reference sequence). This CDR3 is CSGLAGVTDTQCF. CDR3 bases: TGCAGTGGTCTAGCGGGGGTCACAGATACGCAGTGTTTT.

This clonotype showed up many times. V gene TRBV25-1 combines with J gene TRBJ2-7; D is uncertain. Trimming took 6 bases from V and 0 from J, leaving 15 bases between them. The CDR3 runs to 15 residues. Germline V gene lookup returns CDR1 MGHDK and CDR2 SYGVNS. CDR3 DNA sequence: TGTGCCAGCAGCGATCCCGGTGCAGCCTCCTACGAGCAGTACTTC. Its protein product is CASSDPGAASYEQYF.

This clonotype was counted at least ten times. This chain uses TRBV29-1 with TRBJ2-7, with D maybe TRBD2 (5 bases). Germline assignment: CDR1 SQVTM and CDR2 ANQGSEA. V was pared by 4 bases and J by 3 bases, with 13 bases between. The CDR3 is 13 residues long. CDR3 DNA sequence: TGCAGCGTTGTTGGCCCTGGACTCTACGAGCAGTACTTC. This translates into CSVVGPGLYEQYF.

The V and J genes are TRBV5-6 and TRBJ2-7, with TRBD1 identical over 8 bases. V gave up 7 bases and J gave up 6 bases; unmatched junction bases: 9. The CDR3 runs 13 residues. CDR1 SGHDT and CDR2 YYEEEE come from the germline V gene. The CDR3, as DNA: TGTGCCAGCGGCGACGGACAGGGCGGCGAGCAGTACTTC. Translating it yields CASGDGQGGEQYF.

The CDR3 reads CASSYEVPKGLWRGPSDTQYF. The CDR3 DNA follows: TGTGCCAGCAGTTACGAGGTGCCAAAGGGGTTGTGGCGCGGACCTTCAGATACGCAGTATTTT. This chain joins TRBV6-2 or TRBV6-3 and TRBJ2-3, with D possibly TRBD1 on 5 matching bases. This CDR3 is built from 21 residues. Germline lookup yields CDR1 MNHEY and CDR2 SVGEGT. V lost 2 bases to trimming and J lost 4 bases, with 31 bases between them.